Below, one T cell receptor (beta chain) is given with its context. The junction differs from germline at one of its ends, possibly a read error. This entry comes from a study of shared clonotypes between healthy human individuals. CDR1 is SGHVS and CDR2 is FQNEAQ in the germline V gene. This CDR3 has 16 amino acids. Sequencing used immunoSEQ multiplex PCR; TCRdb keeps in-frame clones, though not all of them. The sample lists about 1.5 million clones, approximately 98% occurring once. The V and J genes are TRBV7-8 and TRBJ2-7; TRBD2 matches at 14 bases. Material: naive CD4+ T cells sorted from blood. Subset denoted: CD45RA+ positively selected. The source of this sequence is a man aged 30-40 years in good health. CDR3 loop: CASSLETWTSGRPLRF. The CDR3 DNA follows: TGTGCCAGCAGCTTAGAGACTTGGACTAGCGGGAGGCCTCTTCGGTTC.